By share of the sample, the clone carrying this T cell receptor beta chain is medium-sized. Other nucleotide sequences in the sample specify the same CDR3. This entry is derived from a study of blood T cell repertoires in COVID-19. This CDR3 has 14 residues. CDR1 and CDR2 from the germline V gene are SGHTA and FQGNSA. J lost 4 bases, V lost 1 base, and 3 bases had no gene match. Sequencing was performed with immunoSEQ multiplex PCR; in TCRdb, only in-frame clones are kept and a portion is missing. The sample gives about 110,000 clones, more than 70% of which show up once; under 7% is in the top ten. The rearrangement links TRBV7-2 to TRBJ2-7; 8 bases match TRBD2. This clonotype originated in a man between 50 and 59 years old with active or convalescent COVID-19. Specimen: peripheral blood. The CDR3 is CASSLETGGYEQYF. The CDR3 region has the DNA TGTGCCAGCAGCTTAGAAACGGGGGGGTACGAGCAGTACTTC.